A single sample is the source of the 22 T cell receptor beta chains below, sequenced in a study of cytomegalovirus exposure and HLA in healthy donors. The PCR had 60 Vbeta and 13 Jbeta primers. Sequenced by immunoSEQ multiplex PCR; TCRdb stores in-frame clones only, minus some. The data show roughly 140,000 clones, with nearly 80% seen just once and less than 3.5% held by the top ten. The sequenced sample consisted of PBMCs. All receptors derive from a middle-aged man in good health and CMV-seropositive.

The rearrangement joins TRBV7-3 to TRBJ2-1; the match to TRBD2 covers 9 bases. Germline lookup yields CDR1 SGHTA and CDR2 FQGTGA. This CDR3 is built from 15 residues. V was clipped by 2 bases and J by 4 bases; unmatched bases: 3. This CDR3 is CASSLEAGGYNEQFF. The CDR3 bases are TGTGCCAGCAGCTTAGAAGCGGGAGGTTACAATGAGCAGTTCTTC.

The chain couples TRBV6-6 to TRBJ2-7; TRBD1 is a possible D gene (6 bases). V lost 5 bases and J lost 4, with 9 bases in between. Germline CDR1 is MNHNY and CDR2 is SVGAGI (reference sequence). The CDR3 is 12 residues long. The CDR3 region is CASSGDRYEQYF. Here the CDR3 DNA reads TGTGCCAGCAGTGGCGACAGGTACGAGCAGTACTTC.

The chain is built from TRBV7-9 and TRBJ1-1, with D possibly matching TRBD1 (6 bases). The V end lost 2 bases, the J end lost 7 bases, and 11 bases lay between the germline ends. The CDR3 is 13 residues long. Germline loops: CDR1 SEHNR, CDR2 FQNEAQ (reference sequence). CDR3 nucleotide sequence: TGTGCCAGCAGCTTACGACAGGACGTTGAAGCTTTCTTT. Translated: CASSLRQDVEAFF. The full variable domain, in which reference TRBV7-9 and TRBJ1-1 provide the parts outside the CDR3, is DTGVSQNPRHKITKRGQNVTFRCDPISEHNRLYWYRQTLGQGPEFLTYFQNEAQLEKSRLLSDRFSAERPKGSFSTLEIQRTEQGDSAMYLCASSLRQDVEAFFGQGTRLTVV.

The J gene is TRBJ2-5, the V gene TRBV13; D is unclear. In germline, CDR1 is PRHDT, CDR2 FYEKMQ (reference sequence). The CDR3 has 12 amino acids. V gave up 5 bases and J gave up 0 bases, with 4 bases separating them. The CDR3 loop is CASSRYQETQYF. CDR3 in DNA: TGTGCCAGCAGCCGGTACCAAGAGACCCAGTACTTC.

V usage is TRBV5-1 and J usage is TRBJ2-7; 8 bases fit TRBD2. The germline V gene encodes CDR1 SGHRS and CDR2 YFSETQ. Trimming at V came to 4 bases and at J to 2 bases, leaving 8 bases not matched to a gene. The CDR3 runs 15 residues. In DNA form, the CDR3 reads TGCGCCAGCAGCCCATCTAGCGGGTCGACCTACGAGCAGTACTTC. This gives the protein CASSPSSGSTYEQYF.

A few counts support this clone. The V and J genes are TRBV6-4 and TRBJ1-1; D may be TRBD1 (5 bases). Per germline, CDR1 MRHNA and CDR2 SNTAGT. The V gene lost 7 bases and the J gene lost 7 bases, with 19 bases spanning the gap. The CDR3 has 14 residues. CDR3 residues: CASKLAGSQGEAFF. The CDR3 DNA reads TGTGCCAGCAAATTGGCCGGGAGCCAGGGTGAAGCTTTCTTT.

This chain uses TRBV9 with TRBJ1-2; possibly TRBD1 for D (5 bases). Germline lookup yields CDR1 SGDLS and CDR2 YYNGEE. This CDR3 contains 22 residues. V was shortened by 4 bases and J by 4 bases, with 38 bases between the two germline ends. This CDR3 is CASSHRRGGKTRGKSARYGYTF. In DNA form, the CDR3 reads TGTGCCAGCAGCCATCGACGGGGCGGGAAGACTCGAGGGAAATCGGCACGCTATGGCTACACCTTC.

This clone came up a few times. This rearrangement joins TRBV4-3 to TRBJ1-1, with D perhaps TRBD1 (6 bases). The CDR3 runs to 15 residues. CDR1 is LGHNA, CDR2 YSLEER, per germline. V shed 0 bases and J shed 7 bases, with 15 bases lying between them. The CDR3 DNA reads as TGCGCCAGCAGCCAAGATGAGACAGGCCAAAATGAAGCTTTCTTT. Translated: CASSQDETGQNEAFF.

Notes on this clone: Distinct nucleotide sequences in the sample also encode this CDR3. CDR3: CASSYSYSGNTIYF. DNA of the CDR3: TGTGCCAGCAGTTACTCGTATTCTGGAAACACCATATATTTT. The rearrangement links TRBV6-5 to TRBJ1-3; D remains ambiguous. There are 14 residues in the CDR3. V was shortened by 0 bases and J by 1 base, with 4 bases between the two germline ends. Germline V CDR1 and CDR2: MNHEY, SVGAGI.

The chain has TRBV5-1 and TRBJ1-5; D is perhaps TRBD1 (6 bases). Germline values: CDR1 SGHRS, CDR2 YFSETQ. The V end lost 5 bases, the J end lost 7 bases, and 13 bases lay between the germline ends. The CDR3 runs 13 residues. The CDR3 is CASSQDQGQPQHF. Written as DNA, the CDR3 is TGCGCCAGCAGTCAGGACCAGGGGCAGCCCCAGCATTTT.

V usage is TRBV19 and J usage is TRBJ1-5, with 8 nucleotides matching TRBD1. After removal of 6 bases from V and 7 bases from J, the junction contained 8 bases not matched to a gene. Germline CDR1 reads LNHDA; CDR2 reads SQIVND (reference sequence). The CDR3 is 14 amino acids. This CDR3 is CASSRDRGGQPQHF. CDR3 coding DNA: TGTGCCAGTAGCCGTGACAGGGGCGGGCAGCCCCAGCATTTT.

The chain links TRBV15 to TRBJ2-6, with D unresolved. This CDR3 has 15 amino acids. V was pared by 4 bases and J by 4 bases, with 11 bases between. CDR1 is LNHNV, CDR2 YYDKDF, per germline (reference sequence). CDR3 amino acids: CATSTEDRGANVLTF. For the CDR3, the DNA is TGTGCCACCAGCACCGAAGATCGGGGGGCCAACGTCCTGACTTTC.

This clone turned up a few times. The rearrangement links TRBV15 to TRBJ2-1, with TRBD2 identical over 12 bases. With V trimmed by 3 bases and J by 3 bases, 9 bases remained unmatched. The germline V gene has CDR1 LNHNV and CDR2 YYDKDF (reference sequence). The length of the CDR3 is 18 residues. CDR3: CATSSPTRTSGNYNEQFF. CDR3 sequence (DNA): TGTGCCACCAGCAGCCCCACCCGGACTAGCGGGAACTACAATGAGCAGTTCTTC.

This chain joins TRBV5-1 and TRBJ2-7, with 8 bases fitting TRBD1. Germline V CDR1 and CDR2: SGHRS, YFSETQ. Trimming at V came to 1 base and at J to 4 bases, leaving 4 bases not matched to a gene. There are 14 residues in the CDR3. The CDR3 loop is CASSLSGGGYEQYF. In DNA, the CDR3 is TGCGCCAGCAGCTTGTCAGGGGGCGGGTACGAGCAGTACTTC. The variable domain in full, completed from reference TRBV5-1 and TRBJ2-7, reads KAGVTQTPRYLIKTRGQQVTLSCSPISGHRSVSWYQQTPGQGLQFLFEYFSETQRNKGNFPGRFSGRQFSNSRSEMNVSTLELGDSALYLCASSLSGGGYEQYFGPGTRLTVT.

CDR3 nucleotide sequence: TGTGCCACCGCGCGGGACAGGGTGCTAGCGGGTATTTCCTACAATGAGCAGTTCTTC. Protein sequence: CATARDRVLAGISYNEQFF. The chain carries TRBV15 and TRBJ2-1; tentatively, D is TRBD1 (9 bases). Trimming stripped 8 bases from V and 1 base from J, with 27 bases between. This CDR3 has 19 residues. Per germline, CDR1 LNHNV and CDR2 YYDKDF (reference sequence).

This clone was observed a single time. The V gene is TRBV5-4, the J gene TRBJ1-3; 8 nucleotides match TRBD1. The V segment lost 4 bases and the J segment 0 bases; nucleotides outside the gene matches: 9. The CDR3 runs 17 residues. Germline V gene data show CDR1 as SGHNT and CDR2 as YYREEE (reference sequence). CDR3 loop: CASSPGGGAFSGNTIYF. The CDR3 region has the DNA TGTGCCAGCAGCCCAGGGGGCGGGGCTTTCTCTGGAAACACCATATATTTT.

The chain uses TRBV6-6 and TRBJ2-5; the D is unclear. The J call is doubtful: the DNA matches TRBJ2-7 better. This CDR3 is built from 11 residues. CDR1 is MNHNY, CDR2 SVGAGI, per germline (reference sequence). CDR3 residues: CASNRMYEQYF. The CDR3 nucleotides are TGTGCCAGCAACCGAATGTACGAGCAGTACTTC.

A word on this clone: The same CDR3 arises from other DNA sequences in this sample as well. V and J are TRBV9 and TRBJ1-2; TRBD1 matches at 7 bases. V was clipped by 2 bases and J by 3 bases; unmatched bases: 1. The length of the CDR3 is 13 residues. Germline V lookup: CDR1 SGDLS, CDR2 YYNGEE. CDR3 protein: CASSVTGDYGYTF. CDR3 nucleotide sequence: TGTGCCAGCAGCGTCACAGGGGACTATGGCTACACCTTC.

The V and J genes are TRBV11-2 and TRBJ2-3; 10 nucleotides match TRBD2. CDR1 and CDR2 (germline): SGHAT, FQNNGV. The CDR3 is 19 residues long. V trimming: 4 bases; J trimming: 5 bases; junction bases outside the gene matches: 18. This CDR3 reads CASSYVRRSGLARRDTQYF. CDR3 DNA: TGTGCCAGCAGCTATGTACGACGATCGGGACTAGCGAGGAGAGATACGCAGTATTTT.

This clone was found a few times. This chain links TRBV5-1 with TRBJ2-5; 8 nucleotides line up with TRBD2. Matching the DNA end better, TRBJ2-7 makes the J call doubtful. CDR1 SGHRS and CDR2 YFSETQ come from the germline V gene. The CDR3 has 16 residues. The CDR3 coding sequence is TGCGCCAGCAGCTTGGCCATCGGGGCGGGAGGTCACGAGCAGTACTTC. Protein product: CASSLAIGAGGHEQYF.

The rearrangement joins TRBV30 to TRBJ2-1; 12 bases agree with TRBD2. CDR1 and CDR2 from the germline V gene are GTSNPN and SVGIG (reference sequence). The CDR3 spans 14 residues. V shed 6 bases and J 6 bases; nucleotides not matched to a gene: 6. For the CDR3, the DNA is TGTGCCTGCCAGACTAGCGGGAGCCTCAATGAGCAGTTCTTC. Translated, it gives CACQTSGSLNEQFF.

The V gene is TRBV27, the J gene TRBJ1-2, with D tentatively TRBD1 (6 bases). V gave up 6 bases and J gave up 8 bases, with 16 bases separating them. CDR3 length: 13 amino acids. The germline V gene has CDR1 MNHEY and CDR2 SMNVEV (reference sequence). The CDR3 loop is CASSHPGVRGYTF. CDR3 sequence (DNA): TGTGCCAGCAGCCACCCAGGGGTCAGAGGCTACACCTTC.